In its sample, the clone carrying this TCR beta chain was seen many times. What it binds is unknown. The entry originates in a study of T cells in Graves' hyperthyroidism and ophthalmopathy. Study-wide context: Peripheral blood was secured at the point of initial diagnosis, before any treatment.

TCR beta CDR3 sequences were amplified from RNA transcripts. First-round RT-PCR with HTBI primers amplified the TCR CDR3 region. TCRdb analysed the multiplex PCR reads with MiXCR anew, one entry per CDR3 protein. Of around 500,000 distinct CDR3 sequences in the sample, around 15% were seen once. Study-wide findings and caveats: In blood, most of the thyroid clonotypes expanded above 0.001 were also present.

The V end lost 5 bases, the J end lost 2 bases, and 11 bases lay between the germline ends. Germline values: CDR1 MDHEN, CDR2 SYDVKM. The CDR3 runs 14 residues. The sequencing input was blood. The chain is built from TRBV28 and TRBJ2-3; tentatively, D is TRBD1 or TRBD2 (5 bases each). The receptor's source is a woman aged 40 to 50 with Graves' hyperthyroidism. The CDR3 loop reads CASSLPGTTDTQYF. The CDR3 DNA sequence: TGTGCCAGCAGTCTTCCGGGGACCACAGATACGCAGTATTTT.